These 22 T cell receptor beta chains came from one sample sequenced in a study of blood T cell repertoires in COVID-19. The data were produced by immunoSEQ multiplex PCR, yet TCRdb's version contains in-frame clones alone and is incomplete. The table includes approximately 130,000 clones, around 79% detected once. The specimen sequenced was peripheral blood. Receptor source: an elderly man with acute or convalescent COVID-19.

The chain carries TRBV2 and TRBJ2-7, with D possibly matching TRBD2 (5 bases). V was trimmed by 5 bases and J by 3 bases, leaving 17 bases between them. The CDR3 runs to 15 residues. The V gene's germline CDR1 is SNHLY and CDR2 FYNNEI. The CDR3 DNA follows: TGTGCCAGCAGTCCCGAAGCCAACCGGGGCTACGAGCAGTACTTC. As protein: CASSPEANRGYEQYF.

Many counts were recorded for this clone. The chain recombines TRBV6-6 with TRBJ1-1; 9 positions agree with TRBD1. Germline V gene data show CDR1 as MNHNY and CDR2 as SVGAGI (reference sequence). The CDR3 runs 16 residues. Losses at the gene ends were 5 bases for V and 3 bases for J; bases not matched to a gene: 10. The CDR3 loop is CASSRQRQGGYTEAFF. For the CDR3, the DNA is TGTGCCAGCAGTCGACAAAGACAGGGGGGTTACACTGAAGCTTTCTTT.

This chain links TRBV6-5 with TRBJ1-2, with TRBD1 matching 7 bases. The CDR3 consists of 14 residues. Germline V lookup: CDR1 MNHEY, CDR2 SVGAGI. After removal of 6 bases from V and 2 bases from J, the junction contained 6 bases not matched to a gene. CDR3 coding DNA: TGTGCCAGCAGGCCCGGACAGGCGAACTATGGCTACACCTTC. Its translation: CASRPGQANYGYTF.

The chain combines TRBV18 with TRBJ2-5, with a possible D match to TRBD1 (6 bases). The CDR3 is made up of 15 amino acids. Germline CDR1 is KGHSH and CDR2 is LQKENI. V was shortened by 3 bases and J by 1 base, with 12 bases between the two germline ends. The CDR3 loop reads CASSPGAQGQETQYF. The CDR3 region has the DNA TGTGCCAGCTCACCCGGGGCACAGGGCCAAGAGACCCAGTACTTC. The full variable domain, with the rest looked up from reference TRBV18 and TRBJ2-5, is NAGVMQNPRHLVRRRGQEARLRCSPMKGHSHVYWYRQLPEEGLKFMVYLQKENIIDESGMPKERFSAEFPKEGPSILRIQQVVRGDSAAYFCASSPGAQGQETQYFGPGTRLLVL.

The rearrangement joins TRBV3-1 (or the pseudogene TRBV3-2) to TRBJ2-5; D is ambiguous. Germline V lookup: CDR1 LGHDT, CDR2 YNNKEL (reference sequence). The CDR3 has 14 residues. Trimming pared 2 bases from V and 5 bases from J, leaving 12 bases between. CDR3 sequence: CASSQSSPAETQYF. The CDR3 DNA is TGTGCCAGCAGCCAAAGCTCTCCTGCCGAGACCCAGTACTTC.

The J gene is TRBJ2-1, the V gene TRBV5-8, with D perhaps matching TRBD2 (5 bases). Trimming shortened V by 2 bases and J by 2 bases, and 11 bases separated the two germline ends. The CDR3 sequence is 15 residues long. Germline assignment: CDR1 SGHTS and CDR2 YDEGEE. This CDR3 is CASSLPGSAYNEQFF. The CDR3 DNA reads TGTGCCAGCAGCTTACCGGGGTCTGCCTACAATGAGCAGTTCTTC.

This clone was found once. The DNA of the CDR3 is TGTGCCAGTAGTAGCCCGGGACTAGCGGCCTTCAATGAGCAGTTCTTC. Translation: CASSSPGLAAFNEQFF. This chain links TRBV19 with TRBJ2-1, with 11 bases lining up with TRBD2. With 4 bases clipped from V and 6 bases from J, the junction kept 8 bases outside the gene matches. The V gene's germline CDR1 is LNHDA and CDR2 SQIVND (reference sequence). CDR3 size: 16 residues.

The gene calls are TRBV21-1 and TRBJ1-6. TRBV21-1 is tagged as a pseudogene. This CDR3 has 15 amino acids. CDR3 in DNA: TGTGCCAGCAGCAAATCTGGAGGGTGCGATTCACCCCTCCACTTT. It yields the protein CASSKSGGCDSPLHF.

The chain couples TRBV6-2 or TRBV6-3 to TRBJ1-4; 10 nucleotides agree with TRBD1. V lost 5 bases and J lost 8; bases outside the gene matches: 5. This CDR3 region has 14 residues. From germline, CDR1 is MNHEY and CDR2 SVGEGT. CDR3 DNA: TGTGCCAGCAGTCGACCGGGACAGGGGGAAAAACTGTTTTTT. Translating it yields CASSRPGQGEKLFF.

The chain recombines TRBV5-6 with TRBJ1-1; maybe TRBD1 (5 bases). CDR1 SGHDT and CDR2 YYEEEE come from the germline V gene. Between the trimmed V and J ends, which lost 1 base and 5 bases, there was a span of 15 bases. The CDR3 consists of 15 residues. The CDR3: CASSLNSGRRTEAFF. DNA for the CDR3: TGTGCCAGCAGCTTGAACTCAGGGAGGCGGACTGAAGCTTTCTTT.

The V and J genes are TRBV7-2 and TRBJ2-7; 8 positions match TRBD1. CDR3 length: 16 residues. V lost 5 bases to trimming and J lost 7 bases; unmatched junction nucleotides: 16. Germline lookup yields CDR1 SGHTA and CDR2 FQGNSA. The CDR3 sequence is CASSTTGTGSTIEQYF. CDR3 bases: TGTGCCAGCAGCACTACGGGGACAGGAAGTACGATAGAGCAGTACTTC.

The rearrangement uses TRBV5-1 and TRBJ1-1; 8 positions match TRBD1. After removal of 1 base from V and 1 base from J, the junction contained 6 bases not matched to a gene. The CDR3 has 16 amino acids. Germline values: CDR1 SGHRS, CDR2 YFSETQ. The DNA for the CDR3 is TGCGCCAGCAGCTTGTTGTCAGGGGGCCAGAACACTGAAGCTTTCTTT. This encodes CASSLLSGGQNTEAFF.

The V call is TRBV23-1, the J call TRBJ1-3, with a possible D match to TRBD1 (6 bases). TRBV23-1 has ORF status, its function being uncertain. Trimming took 6 bases from V and 3 from J, leaving 27 bases between them. The CDR3 sequence is 19 residues long. The DNA of the CDR3 is TGCGCCAGCAGCCTCCGGGGGGCGCTTTCCAGTAGCAGTGGAAACACCATATATTTT. Translation gives CASSLRGALSSSSGNTIYF.

The chain uses TRBV5-1 and TRBJ2-1; the match to TRBD2 covers 9 bases. Germline loops: CDR1 SGHRS, CDR2 YFSETQ. This CDR3 has 15 amino acids. With 0 bases clipped from V and 4 bases from J, the junction kept 2 bases outside the gene matches. CDR3 sequence reads: CASSLGLAEYNEQFF. The CDR3 coding sequence is TGCGCCAGCAGCTTGGGACTAGCGGAATACAATGAGCAGTTCTTC.

The rearrangement links TRBV12-3 or TRBV12-4 to TRBJ1-2; D perhaps matches TRBD1 (5 bases). The ends were cut back, 3 bases at V and 5 bases at J, with 10 bases in the middle. The CDR3 has 13 residues. CDR3 sequence reads: CASSLGRQYGYTF. CDR3 DNA: TGTGCCAGCAGTTTGGGGCGACAGTATGGCTACACCTTC.

The V and J genes are TRBV4-1 and TRBJ1-2; 8 positions match TRBD1. Germline CDR1 MGHRA, CDR2 YSYEKL. The length of the CDR3 is 13 residues. V shed 3 bases, J shed 8 bases, and the junction held 5 bases outside the gene matches. This CDR3 reads CASSHAGGLGYTF. The CDR3 DNA sequence: TGCGCCAGCAGCCATGCAGGGGGCCTCGGCTACACCTTC.

This clone came up a few times. CDR3 sequence: CASSNLAGGPGEFF. The CDR3, as DNA: TGTGCCAGTAGTAACTTAGCGGGGGGGCCAGGGGAGTTCTTC. The V and J genes are TRBV19 and TRBJ2-1; 11 nucleotides align to TRBD2. Germline-derived CDR1 and CDR2 are LNHDA and SQIVND (reference sequence). After removal of 4 bases from V and 14 bases from J, the junction contained 10 bases not matched to a gene. CDR3 length: 14 residues.

The chain has TRBV2 and TRBJ2-5; D is unclear. Per germline, CDR1 SNHLY and CDR2 FYNNEI. The CDR3 extends over 11 amino acids. Trimming stripped 5 bases from V and 2 bases from J, with 3 bases between. This chain's CDR3 is CASSHQETQYF. The CDR3 coding sequence is TGTGCCAGCAGTCATCAAGAGACCCAGTACTTC.

The CDR3 reads CASSPQGQSNYGYTF. CDR3 DNA sequence: TGTGCCAGCTCACCCCAGGGACAGTCTAACTATGGCTACACCTTC. The chain employs TRBV18 and TRBJ1-2, with TRBD1 matching 7 bases. CDR3 size: 15 residues. Losses at the gene ends were 3 bases for V and 0 bases for J; bases not matched to a gene: 4. CDR1 is KGHSH, CDR2 LQKENI, per germline. Using reference TRBV18 and TRBJ1-2 for the parts outside the CDR3, the full variable domain is NAGVMQNPRHLVRRRGQEARLRCSPMKGHSHVYWYRQLPEEGLKFMVYLQKENIIDESGMPKERFSAEFPKEGPSILRIQQVVRGDSAAYFCASSPQGQSNYGYTFGSGTRLTVV.

The chain is built from TRBV6-1 and TRBJ2-7; 8 bases line up with TRBD1. Trimming took 3 bases from V and 7 from J; bases not matched to a gene: 5. This CDR3 is built from 13 residues. CDR1 and CDR2 from the germline V gene are MNHNS and SASEGT. Here the CDR3 reads CASSETGVREQYF. For the CDR3, the DNA is TGTGCCAGCAGTGAGACAGGGGTCCGGGAGCAGTACTTC.

The chain carries TRBV10-3 and TRBJ2-6; no clear D gene. V lost 6 bases and J 1 base, leaving 10 bases between the germline ends. The germline V gene encodes CDR1 ENHRY and CDR2 SYGVKD. The CDR3 consists of 15 residues. In DNA form, the CDR3 reads TGTGCCATCAGCTTAGAGAAATCTGGGGCCAACGTCCTGACTTTC. Amino acids: CAISLEKSGANVLTF.

The J gene is TRBJ2-7, the V gene TRBV6-6; D gene unclear. V lost 0 bases and J 0 bases, leaving 12 bases between the germline ends. CDR3 length: 16 amino acids. CDR1 is MNHNY, CDR2 SVGAGI, per germline (reference sequence). The CDR3 sequence: CASSYSIRESSYEQYF. CDR3 bases: TGTGCCAGCAGTTACTCGATCCGAGAGAGCTCCTACGAGCAGTACTTC.